These 13 T cell receptor beta chains were sequenced from one sample in a study of T cells in Graves' hyperthyroidism and ophthalmopathy. RNA transcripts provided the source from which TCR beta CDR3 regions were amplified. Carried out on the TCR CDR3, a first-round RT-PCR used the HTBI primer set. TCRdb processed the multiplex PCR reads anew with MiXCR; each CDR3 protein has one entry. The sample records some 550,000 distinct CDR3 sequences, less than 25% being singletons. The material sequenced was blood. Receptors were obtained from a man aged 18-30 years with Graves' hyperthyroidism.

The gene calls are TRBV2 and TRBJ2-2; D is unclear. The CDR3 has 15 residues. Trimming removed 7 bases at V and 0 bases at J, with 12 bases between. Looked up from germline, CDR1 is SNHLY and CDR2 is FYNNEI. The CDR3 protein is CASTEGLANTGELFF. The CDR3 nucleotides are TGTGCCAGCACCGAAGGGCTAGCGAACACCGGGGAGCTGTTTTTT.

The sample holds one count of this clonotype. The chain recombines TRBV10-3 with TRBJ2-6; D is perhaps TRBD1 (5 bases). Germline CDR1 is ENHRY and CDR2 is SYGVKD. V was shortened by 11 bases and J by 0 bases, with 14 bases between the two germline ends. CDR3 length: 15 amino acids. In nucleotides, the CDR3 is TGTGCCTCCGGCAGGGTGTACTCTGGGGCCAACGTCCTGACTTTC. Protein sequence: CASGRVYSGANVLTF.

This clonotype was detected ten times or more. The chain is built from TRBV28 and TRBJ1-5; no reliable D call. V was pared by 6 bases and J by 6 bases, with 15 bases between. Germline values: CDR1 MDHEN, CDR2 SYDVKM. This CDR3 comprises 14 residues. The CDR3 spells CASSLLPSRQPQHF. For the CDR3, the DNA is TGTGCCAGCAGCCTCCTTCCTTCACGTCAGCCCCAGCATTTT.

This chain uses TRBV6-4 with TRBJ2-5; D is uncertain. CDR3 length equals 12 residues. Germline CDR1 and CDR2: MRHNA and SNTAGT. V was cut by 5 bases and J by 4 bases, with 8 bases left in between. The CDR3 DNA sequence: TGTGCCAGCAGTTCCCTCACAGAGACCCAGTACTTC. Translated: CASSSLTETQYF.

The chain is built from TRBV6-5 and TRBJ1-1; D is perhaps TRBD1 (5 bases). The CDR3 contains 14 residues. The germline gives CDR1 MNHEY, CDR2 SVGAGI. V lost 3 bases to trimming and J lost 7 bases, with 15 bases between them. The CDR3 is CASSYFRDELEAFF. CDR3 bases: TGTGCCAGCAGTTATTTCCGGGACGAACTTGAAGCTTTCTTT.

The chain combines TRBV3-1 with TRBJ2-7; TRBD1 matches at 10 bases. V lost 7 bases to trimming and J lost 3 bases; unmatched junction nucleotides: 6. Per germline, CDR1 LGHDT and CDR2 YNNKEL (reference sequence). The CDR3 sequence is 14 residues long. CDR3 residues: CASNDGTGDYEQYF. The CDR3 region has the DNA TGTGCCAGCAACGACGGGACAGGGGACTACGAGCAGTACTTC.

The table lists this clonotype with many counts. This chain connects TRBV6-1 to TRBJ2-7; a weak D match, TRBD2 (6 bases). This CDR3 region has 13 residues. Germline V gene sequence: CDR1 MNHNS, CDR2 SASEGT. The CDR3 DNA sequence: TGTGCGACGACTCAGGGAGGCACCTACGAGCAGTACTTC. Its translation is CATTQGGTYEQYF.

A note on this clonotype: At one end, the junction sequence differs from germline, possibly due to a read error. The CDR3 DNA reads TGTGCCAGCAGCCCGACGTGGAGATTCAATTCACCCCTCCGCTTT. Amino acids: CASSPTWRFNSPLRF. J is TRBJ1-6 and V is TRBV12-3 or TRBV12-4; D uncertain. The CDR3 spans 15 residues.

In this sample, this clonotype turned up many times. The chain recombines TRBV6-1 with TRBJ2-7; tentative D call: TRBD1 (5 bases). The germline CDR1 and CDR2 sequences are MNHNS and SASEGT. Trimming pared 0 bases from V and 1 base from J, leaving 10 bases between. The CDR3 has 15 amino acids. The CDR3 protein is CASSEAQGFSYEQYF. CDR3 nucleotide sequence: TGTGCCAGCAGTGAAGCGCAGGGCTTTTCCTACGAGCAGTACTTC.

The chain links TRBV6-1 to TRBJ2-7; the D is unclear. Germline-derived CDR1 and CDR2 are MNHNS and SASEGT. CDR3 length: 14 amino acids. Trimming pared 2 bases from V and 5 bases from J, leaving 13 bases between. Here the CDR3 DNA reads TGTGCCAGCAGTGAAATGGATGTCGGTAACGAGCAGTACTTC. The encoded protein is CASSEMDVGNEQYF.

This clonotype was recorded at least ten times. J is TRBJ2-7 and V is TRBV24-1; 8 bases agree with TRBD2. Germline lookup yields CDR1 KGHDR and CDR2 SFDVKD. CDR3 length: 18 residues. V trimming: 5 bases; J trimming: 2 bases; junction bases outside the gene matches: 16. For the CDR3, the DNA is TGTGCCACCAGTGTCCTGACTCGGGAGGGAGATATCCCCTACGAGCAGTACTTC. Amino acids: CATSVLTREGDIPYEQYF.

This clonotype was observed at least ten times. The rearrangement links TRBV27 to TRBJ1-2; D gene unclear. Looked up from germline, CDR1 is MNHEY and CDR2 is SMNVEV (reference sequence). Deletions cut 6 bases from V and 1 base from J, with 12 bases between. The CDR3 sequence is 14 residues long. CDR3 DNA: TGTGCCAGCAGACCCGGAGGCAGTAACTATGGCTACACCTTC. Translating gives CASRPGGSNYGYTF.

This clonotype was seen repeatedly, ten times or more. The chain has TRBV13 and TRBJ2-7, with 9 bases that match TRBD2. CDR1 is PRHDT and CDR2 is FYEKMQ in the germline V gene (reference sequence). This CDR3 is built from 15 residues. Trimming cost V 3 bases and J 1 base; bases outside gene matches: 4. The CDR3 nucleotides read TGTGCCAGCAGCTTTATTAGCGGGGGTTCCTACGAGCAGTACTTC. Translated, it gives CASSFISGGSYEQYF. The complete variable domain, with remaining parts taken from reference TRBV13 and TRBJ2-7, reads AAGVIQSPRHLIKEKRETATLKCYPIPRHDTVYWYQQGPGQDPQFLISFYEKMQSDKGSIPDRFSAQQFSDYHSELNMSSLELGDSALYFCASSFISGGSYEQYFGPGTRLTVT.